This T cell receptor beta chain stems from a study of T cells in Graves' hyperthyroidism and ophthalmopathy (dated by TCRdb to between 2017 and 2020). The study in broad terms: Peripheral blood was collected at initial diagnosis, before any treatment. To identify TCR V-J signatures that set the groups apart, the researchers used a discovery cohort of about a hundred patients, made up of some 41 with Graves' ophthalmopathy and approximately 57 with stable Graves' hyperthyroidism. An independent validation cohort of under 20 hyperthyroidism patients and some 15 patients who later progressed to ophthalmopathy tested prospective prediction of ophthalmopathy. For training and testing, the 100 or so patients in the discovery cohort were randomly divided in a 7:3 ratio. In over five Graves' hyperthyroidism patients, the study also compared T-cell repertoires from thyroid tissue with T-cell repertoires from blood. After blood sampling, hyperthyroidism patients were treated with methimazole at a starting dose of 30 mg daily, and ophthalmopathy patients were treated with high-dose intravenous methylprednisolone. According to the paper, TCR Vbeta CDR3 sequencing was carried out on 135 peripheral blood samples, which came from over 40 ophthalmopathy, roughly 75 hyperthyroidism and some 17 progressor patients.

The full study reports these points: During validation, the model predicted progression to ophthalmopathy a median of approximately 6 months ahead of onset, with just under 71% sensitivity and around 72% specificity. A 13 V-J signature model separated ophthalmopathy from stable hyperthyroidism, with approximately 86% sensitivity and 81.08% specificity in cross-validation and 80%/75% in testing. Most expanded thyroid clonotypes (frequency above 0.001) were also detected in blood, a finding suggesting that blood repertoires may reflect thyroid immune responses. Sample size was not statistically predetermined, and investigators were not blinded to group allocation.

Turning to this clonotype: The specificity of this receptor is unknown. It has no much larger one-base neighbor in the sample; base qualities were not kept.

V trim: 11 bases; J trim: 1 base; unmatched bases: 6. CDR1 LNHNV and CDR2 YYDKDF are derived from the germline V gene (reference sequence). Including cysteine and phenylalanine, the CDR3 has 14 amino acids. Just CDR3 DNA is preserved here, 42 bases in frame from base 1. In the ophthalmopathy patients, disease was moderately to severely active, with a Clinical Activity Score of 3 or more, a NOSPECS grade of 4 or more, and a duration of less than 3 months. The study excluded patients with uncontrolled infections, other autoimmune diseases, pregnancy or lactation. Diagnoses relied on clinical symptoms, serum thyroxine and TRAb, thyroid ultrasound and orbital computed tomography. PBMCs were separated from under 12 ml of fresh peripheral blood using Ficoll-Paque density gradient centrifugation. Total RNA was extracted with Trizol reagent, and quality was checked on an Agilent 2100 Bioanalyzer. TCR beta CDR3 regions were amplified from RNA transcripts. For the first round of RT-PCR on the TCR CDR3, the HTBI primer set was used together with the Qiagen OneStep RT-PCR kit. A second multiplex PCR round built the libraries, followed by size selection and purification. Sequencing of the libraries was done on an Illumina HiSeq2000 using paired-end 100 bp reads. The authors' analysis ran thus. SOAPnuke was used to process the raw data, throwing out any read that contained adapters or uncalled bases, had a mean Phred below 15, or lacked an exact constant-primer or identifier match. High-quality paired reads were merged with COPE v1.2.5, and unique nucleotide sequences were defined as clonotypes. Clonotypes were aligned to IMGT TRBV, TRBD and TRBJ reference segments using MiTCR v1.1. The analysis included only V-J combinations with a frequency above 0.0001, which together covered roughly 99% of the repertoires. The TCS score was defined as the ratio of F50 (clonal expansion) to E x V (chaos), calculated using BLOSUM62-based TCRdist between CDR3 peptides within each V-J. Welch's t-statistics and random forest reduced roughly 530 V-J features to 10 to 15, which were used in a naive Bayes classifier (R e1071). Thyroid-blood repertoire similarity was quantified with the Morisita-Horn index. The public reads were reprocessed in TCRdb via fastp at Q25 and MiXCR, keeping in-frame beta chains. Identical CDR3 proteins give one entry, which carries the most common genes and DNA. Here the V and J calls rest on TCRdb's processing, not on the authors' analysis. This sample comprises approximately 34,000 distinct CDR3 sequences, 52% of them detected only once. The ten biggest clones cover about 25% of the sample.

The TCR sequence derives from a woman between 35 and 50 years old with Graves' ophthalmopathy. The sequencing input was blood. Recombination joined TRBV15 with TRBJ2-5; TRBD2 aligns with 11 central bases. The CDR3 protein is CAPSTSGIQETQYF. In nucleotide form, the sequence is TGTGCCCCCTCGACTAGCGGGATCCAAGAGACCCAGTACTTC.